Presented here are 27 T cell receptor beta chains from one specimen sequenced in a study of T cells after yellow fever vaccination. One entry per CDR3 protein results from TCRdb running MiXCR on the 5' RACE reads. The repertoire holds about 500,000 distinct CDR3 sequences, with roughly a sixth as singletons. This sample comprised PBMCs, obtained around 5 days after the first yellow fever vaccination. The receptors derive from a man younger than 35 who received the YFV17D yellow fever vaccine.

This clonotype was seen a few times. This chain's CDR3 is CASSLSQVALGSYEQYF. CDR3 nucleotides: TGCGCCAGCAGCTTGAGTCAGGTGGCTCTGGGATCCTACGAGCAGTACTTC. The gene calls are TRBV5-1 and TRBJ2-7; D not resolved. Deletions cut 1 base from V and 1 base from J, with 18 bases between. Germline assignment: CDR1 SGHRS and CDR2 YFSETQ. This CDR3 region has 17 residues.

This clonotype was recorded a few times. The chain uses TRBV29-1 and TRBJ1-1; D unclear. The V end lost 2 bases, the J end lost 1 base, and 8 bases lay between the germline ends. Germline CDR1 and CDR2: SQVTM and ANQGSEA. CDR3 size: 13 residues. CDR3 loop: CSVERPSNTEAFF. CDR3 DNA: TGCAGCGTTGAACGGCCGTCGAACACTGAAGCTTTCTTT.

The chain uses TRBV6-1 and TRBJ2-7; the D gene is possibly TRBD1 (6 bases). This CDR3 is 13 amino acids long. The V end was cut by 4 bases, the J end by 5 bases, with 12 bases between. Germline-derived CDR1 and CDR2 are MNHNS and SASEGT. CDR3 DNA: TGTGCCAGCAGTGGCACCAGGGGAAACGAGCAGTACTTC. Encoded protein: CASSGTRGNEQYF.

The V gene is TRBV7-2, the J gene TRBJ2-5; D could derive from TRBD1 or TRBD2 (5 bases each). Germline lookup yields CDR1 SGHTA and CDR2 FQGNSA. This CDR3 has 16 amino acids. V lost 1 base and J lost 4, with 16 bases in between. CDR3: CASSLGSTRDGETQYF. The CDR3 nucleotides are TGTGCCAGCAGCTTAGGGAGTACAAGGGACGGAGAGACCCAGTACTTC.

There are many counts of this clonotype. The chain employs TRBV7-6 and TRBJ1-1; 11 bases line up with TRBD1. The CDR3 sequence is 15 residues long. V lost 5 bases and J lost 5; bases outside the gene matches: 7. Looked up from germline, CDR1 is SGHVS and CDR2 is FNYEAQ. This CDR3 reads CASSAIRDRGTEAFF. The CDR3 nucleotides read TGTGCCAGCAGCGCGATCCGGGACAGGGGGACTGAAGCTTTCTTT.

This clonotype was counted ten times or more. The chain has TRBV2 and TRBJ2-3; D unclear. The V and J ends lost 4 bases and 6 bases respectively, with 8 bases between them. Per germline, CDR1 SNHLY and CDR2 FYNNEI. CDR3 size: 12 residues. CDR3 sequence: CASSGGFDTQYF. The CDR3 coding sequence is TGTGCCAGCAGTGGGGGTTTCGATACGCAGTATTTT. Together with reference TRBV2 and TRBJ2-3, the CDR3 gives the full variable domain: EPEVTQTPSHQVTQMGQEVILRCVPISNHLYFYWYRQILGQKVEFLVSFYNNEISEKSEIFDDQFSVERPDGSNFTLKIRSTKLEDSAMYFCASSGGFDTQYFGPGTRLTVL.

The rearrangement uses TRBV4-3 and TRBJ1-5; no reliable D call. Trimming removed 0 bases at V and 7 bases at J, with 7 bases between. Germline values: CDR1 LGHNA, CDR2 YSLEER. This CDR3 region has 13 residues. CDR3 sequence: CASSQDWSQPQHF. In nucleotides, the CDR3 is TGCGCCAGCAGCCAAGATTGGTCGCAGCCCCAGCATTTT.

The CDR3 sequence: CASSLEWRTDEAFF. In DNA form, the CDR3 reads TGTGCCAGCAGCTTAGAGTGGCGGACTGATGAAGCTTTCTTT. The chain links TRBV7-9 to TRBJ1-1; D is uncertain. V shed 1 base and J shed 7 bases, with 13 bases lying between them. Germline V gene lookup returns CDR1 SEHNR and CDR2 FQNEAQ (reference sequence). The CDR3 spans 14 residues.

This chain joins TRBV5-1 and TRBJ1-1, with D tentatively TRBD1 (5 bases). Deletions cut 5 bases from V and 7 bases from J, with 18 bases between. Germline CDR1 is SGHRS and CDR2 is YFSETQ. The length of the CDR3 is 14 residues. CDR3 in DNA: TGCGCCAGCAGGGAAACGGGACCCCAGGGTGAAGCTTTCTTT. This sequence encodes CASRETGPQGEAFF.

This clonotype was picked up a small number of times. The V call is TRBV6-5, the J call TRBJ2-7; a possible D gene is TRBD2 (6 bases). The V end lost 5 bases, the J end lost 3 bases, and 14 bases lay between the germline ends. The CDR3 covers 14 residues. Germline V CDR1 and CDR2: MNHEY, SVGAGI. The DNA of the CDR3 is TGTGCCAGCAGTACCCGAGCGCGGGACTACGAGCAGTACTTC. Translation: CASSTRARDYEQYF.

The rearrangement joins TRBV13 to TRBJ2-1; unclear D gene. The V end was cut by 1 base, the J end by 11 bases, with 12 bases between. CDR1 and CDR2 from the germline V gene are PRHDT and FYEKMQ (reference sequence). The CDR3 runs to 13 residues. The CDR3 loop reads CASSLASADKQFF. In nucleotides, the CDR3 is TGTGCCAGCAGCTTAGCCAGCGCCGACAAGCAGTTCTTC.

The DNA for the CDR3 is TGCGCCAGCAAAGCTAGCGGGGGGGTTTACACCGGGGAGCTGTTTTTT. Its translation: CASKASGGVYTGELFF. V usage is TRBV10-2 and J usage is TRBJ2-2, with TRBD2 matching over 12 bases. The CDR3 runs 16 residues. Trimming took 7 bases from V and 3 from J; bases not matched to a gene: 6. Germline CDR1 is WSHSY and CDR2 is SAAADI.

This sequence joins TRBV5-1 and TRBJ2-1; no firm D call. This CDR3 comprises 13 residues. Trimming took off 4 bases at V and 12 bases at J, with 17 bases between the two ends. Germline CDR1 reads SGHRS; CDR2 reads YFSETQ. In DNA form, the CDR3 reads TGCGCCAGCAGCCGCGGCTCGGGTCAAGGGCAGTTCTTC. This codes for CASSRGSGQGQFF.

The chain employs TRBV11-2 and TRBJ1-4; D perhaps matches TRBD1 (6 bases). Germline V gives CDR1 SGHAT, CDR2 FQNNGV. Trimming took 7 bases from V and 1 from J, leaving 13 bases between them. This CDR3 is 15 amino acids long. This chain's CDR3 is CASNSMDRTNEKLFF. The CDR3 region has the DNA TGTGCCAGCAACTCAATGGACAGAACTAATGAAAAACTGTTTTTT.

This chain joins TRBV9 and TRBJ1-1; D is unresolved. Germline CDR1 reads SGDLS; CDR2 reads YYNGEE. V dropped 3 bases and J dropped 5 bases, with 11 bases sitting between them. CDR3 length equals 13 residues. The CDR3 protein is CASSAGGRTEAFF. The DNA of the CDR3 is TGTGCCAGCAGCGCTGGAGGTCGTACTGAAGCTTTCTTT.

This chain links TRBV4-3 with TRBJ2-3, with D tentatively TRBD2 (5 bases). Trimming stripped 0 bases from V and 2 bases from J, with 9 bases between. This CDR3 has 15 amino acids. Germline loops: CDR1 LGHNA, CDR2 YSLEER. The CDR3 reads CASSQDSGLTDTQYF. The DNA of the CDR3 is TGCGCCAGCAGCCAAGATAGTGGACTCACAGATACGCAGTATTTT.

The table lists this clonotype with a count of one. Germline and junction disagree at one end, which may indicate a read error. The chain is built from TRBV7-3 and TRBJ2-3; 13 nucleotides line up with TRBD2. The CDR3 has 16 residues. CDR1 and CDR2 (germline): SGHTA, FQGTGA. The CDR3 here is CASSLGLAGYTYTQYF. DNA of the CDR3: TGTGCCAGCAGCTTGGGACTAGCGGGGTACACATATACGCAGTATTTT.

The chain couples TRBV5-1 to TRBJ2-5; the D is unclear. The CDR3 is 14 residues long. V was cut by 0 bases and J by 2 bases, with 8 bases left in between. Looked up from germline, CDR1 is SGHRS and CDR2 is YFSETQ. Here the CDR3 reads CASSLGMGQETQYF. Here the CDR3 DNA reads TGCGCCAGCAGCTTGGGTATGGGGCAAGAGACCCAGTACTTC.

The V call is TRBV7-9, the J call TRBJ2-5, with D possibly being TRBD2 (7 bases). From germline, CDR1 is SEHNR and CDR2 FQNEAQ (reference sequence). Trimming took off 5 bases at V and 4 bases at J, with 14 bases between the two ends. This CDR3 is built from 14 residues. This chain's CDR3 is CASSGRGALETQYF. The CDR3 DNA reads TGTGCCAGCAGCGGTCGGGGGGCACTAGAGACCCAGTACTTC.

V usage is TRBV4-2 and J usage is TRBJ2-2; a possible D gene is TRBD2 (5 bases). V was cut by 0 bases and J by 7 bases, with 9 bases left in between. From germline, CDR1 is LGHNA and CDR2 YNFKEQ. This CDR3 is 14 amino acids long. CDR3: CASSQESADGELFF. The CDR3 DNA follows: TGTGCCAGCAGCCAAGAGTCAGCGGACGGGGAGCTGTTTTTT.

The J gene is TRBJ1-5, the V gene TRBV7-2, with 12 bases that match TRBD1. The CDR3 length is 17 residues. The J segment lost 2 bases and the V segment lost 3 bases, leaving 5 bases of the junction unmatched. Germline V gene sequence: CDR1 SGHTA, CDR2 FQGNSA. Here the CDR3 DNA reads TGTGCCAGCAGCTTCGCTGGGACAGGGGGCGGCAATCAGCCCCAGCATTTT. The encoded protein is CASSFAGTGGGNQPQHF.

In this sample, this clonotype turned up a few times. This chain joins TRBV3-1 and TRBJ2-7, with a weak D call TRBD1 (6 bases). CDR3 size: 15 residues. In germline, CDR1 is LGHDT, CDR2 YNNKEL (reference sequence). V lost 3 bases to trimming and J lost 2 bases, with 14 bases between them. The CDR3 spells CASSHGLGAPYEQYV. The CDR3, as DNA: TGTGCCAGCAGCCATGGTCTGGGGGCGCCCTACGAGCAGTACGTC.

The genes are TRBV20-1 and TRBJ2-7, with D perhaps matching TRBD1 (6 bases). The CDR3 loop spans 15 amino acids. Looked up from germline, CDR1 is DFQATT and CDR2 is SNEGSKA (reference sequence). V was trimmed by 6 bases and J by 0 bases, leaving 18 bases between them. Here the CDR3 DNA reads TGCAGTGCCAGGGGTTTGGGGATTATCTCCTACGAGCAGTACGTC. It specifies CSARGLGIISYEQYV.

V and J are TRBV6-7 and TRBJ2-1; the match to TRBD2 covers 8 bases. TRBV6-7 is an ORF; its function is uncertain. CDR3 length: 17 residues. J gave up 2 bases and V 0 bases, and 6 bases lay outside the gene matches. The CDR3 protein is CASSYSRGDPPYNEQFF. The CDR3 region has the DNA TGTGCCAGCAGTTACTCGCGGGGGGACCCCCCCTACAATGAGCAGTTCTTC.

This clonotype was counted a few times. Written as DNA, the CDR3 is TGTGCCAGCAGTTCCCGATCTGCTCTCGTGGGCTCAACTAGCACAGATACGCAGTATTTT. The encoded protein is CASSSRSALVGSTSTDTQYF. The V and J genes are TRBV27 and TRBJ2-3, with unresolved D. The CDR3 runs 20 residues. Germline assignment: CDR1 MNHEY and CDR2 SMNVEV (reference sequence). Trimming removed 4 bases at V and 0 bases at J, with 26 bases between.

Only a few counts were recorded for this clonotype. This rearrangement joins TRBV6-1 to TRBJ1-1, with 7 bases that match TRBD1. The CDR3 runs 15 residues. The V gene's germline CDR1 is MNHNS and CDR2 SASEGT. Trimming removed 7 bases from V and 3 bases from J; junction bases left unmatched: 11. The CDR3 sequence is CASKGGQDGDTEAFF. CDR3 nucleotides: TGTGCCAGCAAAGGAGGACAGGATGGTGACACTGAAGCTTTCTTT.

The table lists this clonotype with a few counts. The chain joins TRBV5-1 to TRBJ2-2, with D perhaps being TRBD1 or TRBD2 (6 bases each). The CDR3 covers 16 residues. The germline gives CDR1 SGHRS, CDR2 YFSETQ. Between the trimmed V and J ends, which lost 4 bases and 0 bases, there was a span of 13 bases. In nucleotides, the CDR3 is TGCGCCAGCAGCCCGGCGGGACATTCGAACACCGGGGAGCTGTTTTTT. Translated, it gives CASSPAGHSNTGELFF.